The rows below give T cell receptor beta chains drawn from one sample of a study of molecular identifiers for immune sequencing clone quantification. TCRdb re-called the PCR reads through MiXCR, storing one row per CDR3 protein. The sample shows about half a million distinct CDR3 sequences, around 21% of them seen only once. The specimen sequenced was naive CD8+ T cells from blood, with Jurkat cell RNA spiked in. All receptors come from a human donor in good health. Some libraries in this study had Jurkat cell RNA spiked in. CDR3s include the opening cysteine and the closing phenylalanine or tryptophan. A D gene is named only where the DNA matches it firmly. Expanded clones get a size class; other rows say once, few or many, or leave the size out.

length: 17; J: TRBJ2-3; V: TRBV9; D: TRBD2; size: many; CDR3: CASSSWTSAYGTDTQYF; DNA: TGTGCCAGCAGCTCTTGGACTAGCGCGTACGGCACAGATACGCAGTATTTT
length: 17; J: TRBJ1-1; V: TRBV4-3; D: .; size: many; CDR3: CASSQGAGGRGYTEAFF; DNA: TGCGCCAGCAGCCAAGGAGCGGGGGGCCGGGGTTACACTGAAGCTTTCTTT
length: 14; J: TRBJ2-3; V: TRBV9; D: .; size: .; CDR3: CASSVGGEGDTQYF; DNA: TGTGCCAGCAGCGTAGGTGGGGAAGGAGATACGCAGTATTTT
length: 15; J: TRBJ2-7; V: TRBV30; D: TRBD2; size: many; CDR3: CAWSRGLAGSYEQYF; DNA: TGTGCCTGGAGTAGGGGACTAGCGGGATCCTACGAGCAGTACTTC
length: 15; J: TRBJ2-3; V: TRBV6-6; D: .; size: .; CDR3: CASSYSGSFTDTQYF; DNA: TGTGCCAGCAGTTACTCGGGGAGCTTCACAGATACGCAGTATTTT
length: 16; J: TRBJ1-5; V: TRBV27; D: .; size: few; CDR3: CASSSAGAGSNQPQHF; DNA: TGTGCCAGCAGTTCCGCGGGGGCGGGCAGCAATCAGCCCCAGCATTTT
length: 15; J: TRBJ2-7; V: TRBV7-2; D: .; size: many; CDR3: CASSFIGPAAYEQYF; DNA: TGTGCCAGCAGCTTCATCGGGCCTGCTGCCTACGAGCAGTACTTC
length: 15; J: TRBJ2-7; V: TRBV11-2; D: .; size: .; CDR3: CASSASPSTVYEQYF; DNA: TGTGCCAGCAGCGCCAGCCCTAGCACCGTCTACGAGCAGTACTTC
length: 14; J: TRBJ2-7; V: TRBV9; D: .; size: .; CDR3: CASSVGVGSYEQYF; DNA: TGTGCCAGCAGCGTAGGTGTAGGCTCCTACGAGCAGTACTTC
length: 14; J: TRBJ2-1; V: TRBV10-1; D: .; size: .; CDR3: CASSPLEDYNGQFF; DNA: TGCGCCAGCAGTCCTCTTGAGGACTACAATGGGCAGTTCTTC
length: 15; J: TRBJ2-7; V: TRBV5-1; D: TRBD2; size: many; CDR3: CASSLWGGGSYEQYF; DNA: TGCGCCAGCAGCTTGTGGGGCGGGGGCTCCTACGAGCAGTACTTC
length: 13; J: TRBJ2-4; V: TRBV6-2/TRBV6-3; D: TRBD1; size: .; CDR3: CASSDRGLYIQYF; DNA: TGTGCCAGCAGTGACAGGGGGCTGTACATTCAGTACTTC
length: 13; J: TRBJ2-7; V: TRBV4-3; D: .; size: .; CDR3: CASSQSRAYEQYF; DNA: TGCGCCAGCAGCCAATCGCGGGCCTACGAGCAGTACTTC
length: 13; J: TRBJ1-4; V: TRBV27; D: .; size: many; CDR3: CASSLQVNEKLFF; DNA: TGTGCCAGCAGTTTACAGGTTAATGAAAAACTGTTTTTT
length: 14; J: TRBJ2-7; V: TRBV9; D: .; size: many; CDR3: CASSVEGDAYEQYF; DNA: TGTGCCAGCAGCGTAGAAGGGGACGCCTACGAGCAGTACTTC
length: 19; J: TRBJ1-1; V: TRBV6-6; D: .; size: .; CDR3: CASSRGRGGGIQGDTEAFF; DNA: TGTGCCAGCTCACGCGGTAGGGGGGGGGGCATACAAGGGGACACTGAAGCTTTCTTT
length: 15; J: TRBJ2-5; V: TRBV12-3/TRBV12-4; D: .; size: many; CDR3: CASSFYVGPEETQYF; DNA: .
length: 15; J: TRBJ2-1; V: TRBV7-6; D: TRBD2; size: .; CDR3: CASRSTSGDYNEQFF; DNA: TGTGCCAGCAGGTCGACTAGCGGAGATTACAATGAGCAGTTCTTC
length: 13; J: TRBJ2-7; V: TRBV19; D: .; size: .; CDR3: CASSMVVGYEQYF; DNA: TGTGCCAGTAGTATGGTTGTGGGCTACGAGCAGTACTTC
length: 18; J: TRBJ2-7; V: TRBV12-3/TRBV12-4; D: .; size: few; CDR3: CASSLVSEGLTGLGEQYF; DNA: TGTGCCAGCAGTTTAGTGTCTGAGGGGCTCACAGGGCTGGGTGAGCAGTACTTC
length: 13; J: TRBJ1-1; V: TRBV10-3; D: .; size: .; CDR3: CAIKRQLNTEAFF; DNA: TGTGCCATCAAGAGACAGCTGAACACTGAAGCTTTCTTT
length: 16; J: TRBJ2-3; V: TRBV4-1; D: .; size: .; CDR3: CASGQAGWGLADTQYF; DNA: TGCGCCAGCGGCCAAGCTGGGTGGGGGTTGGCAGATACGCAGTATTTT
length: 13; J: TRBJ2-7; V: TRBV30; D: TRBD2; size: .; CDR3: CAWRTSGTHEQYF; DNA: TGTGCCTGGAGAACTAGCGGGACCCACGAGCAGTACTTC
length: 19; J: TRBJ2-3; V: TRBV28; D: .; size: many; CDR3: CASSTIYTTWAFSTDTQYF; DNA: TGTGCCAGCAGTACGATTTATACGACTTGGGCGTTTTCCACAGATACGCAGTATTTT
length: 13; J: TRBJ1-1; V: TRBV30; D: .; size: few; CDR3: CAWSTKGRGEAFF; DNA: TGTGCCTGGAGTACGAAGGGGCGTGGGGAAGCTTTCTTT
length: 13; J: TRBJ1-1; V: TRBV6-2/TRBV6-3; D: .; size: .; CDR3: CASVGSILVEAFF; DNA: TGTGCCAGCGTGGGCAGTATCTTGGTGGAAGCTTTCTTT
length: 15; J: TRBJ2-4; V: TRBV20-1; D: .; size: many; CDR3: CSARLQDLAKNIQYF; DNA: TGCAGTGCTAGGCTACAGGACCTAGCCAAAAACATTCAGTACTTC
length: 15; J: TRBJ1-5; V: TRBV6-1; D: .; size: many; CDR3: CASSETGGSNQPQHF; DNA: TGTGCCAGCAGTGAAACGGGAGGAAGCAATCAGCCCCAGCATTTT